A single sample gave rise to the 8 T cell receptor beta chains below, sequenced in a study of T cells after yellow fever vaccination (dated by TCRdb to about 2019). Receptors were amplified or captured by 5' RACE. TCRdb records Illumina HiSeq 2500 as the sequencer. TCRdb reprocessing: public reads trimmed at Q25 with fastp, clones called with MiXCR, in-frame beta chains kept. Rows merge per CDR3 protein into single entries with the most common DNA and genes. The sample table shows approximately 110,000 distinct CDR3 sequences, and 7.4% are seen once. The ten largest clonotypes hold roughly 2.5% of the sample. In light of the paper, this sample's treatment or condition label describes: live attenuated yellow fever vaccine strain. The sample in question was CD4+ T cells sorted from PBMCs, obtained 10 days after the first yellow fever vaccination. Receptors were obtained from a man aged 18 to 30 who received the YFV17D yellow fever vaccine.

This clonotype was observed a few times. The chain combines TRBV25-1 with TRBJ1-1, with D unclear. CDR1 and CDR2 from the germline V gene are MGHDK and SYGVNS. The CDR3 contains 15 residues. Trimming removed 6 bases from V and 0 bases from J, with 14 bases in between. The CDR3 DNA reads as TGTGCCAGCAGCCTGACGGGAATAATGAACACTGAAGCTTTCTTT. Residues: CASSLTGIMNTEAFF.

This clonotype was detected ten times or more. V is TRBV6-2 or TRBV6-3 and J is TRBJ1-5; D unclear. V lost 4 bases and J lost 6, with 4 bases in between. From germline, CDR1 is MNHEY and CDR2 SVGEGT. The CDR3 covers 11 residues. CDR3 sequence: CASSSGQPQHF. The CDR3 DNA reads as TGTGCCAGCAGTTCGGGTCAGCCCCAGCATTTT.

This clonotype was detected many times. The J gene is TRBJ1-3, the V gene TRBV28; TRBD1 might be the D (6 bases). V shed 3 bases and J shed 0 bases, with 15 bases lying between them. The germline V gene encodes CDR1 MDHEN and CDR2 SYDVKM. The CDR3 sequence is 17 residues long. The CDR3 loop is CASSLAGGGLSGNTIYF. The DNA of the CDR3 is TGTGCCAGCAGTTTGGCTGGGGGGGGCCTCTCTGGAAACACCATATATTTT.

This clonotype was counted ten times or more. The chain employs TRBV5-1 and TRBJ2-1; TRBD2 aligns across 8 bases. The CDR3 contains 16 residues. Trimming removed 4 bases from V and 4 bases from J; junction bases left unmatched: 10. Germline CDR1 SGHRS, CDR2 YFSETQ. The CDR3 region is CASSTVSGVLYNEQFF. The CDR3 bases are TGCGCCAGCAGCACCGTTAGCGGGGTGCTGTACAATGAGCAGTTCTTC. Using reference TRBV5-1 and TRBJ2-1 for the parts outside the CDR3, the full variable domain is KAGVTQTPRYLIKTRGQQVTLSCSPISGHRSVSWYQQTPGQGLQFLFEYFSETQRNKGNFPGRFSGRQFSNSRSEMNVSTLELGDSALYLCASSTVSGVLYNEQFFGPGTRLTVL.

About this clonotype itself: A much bigger clone sits one base away, suggesting this may be a read error. This rearrangement joins TRBV5-1 to TRBJ2-1; TRBD2 matches at 8 bases. Looked up from germline, CDR1 is SGHRS and CDR2 is YFSETQ. The CDR3 loop spans 14 amino acids. Losses at the gene ends were 3 bases for V and 6 bases for J; bases not matched to a gene: 5. CDR3 DNA sequence: TGCGCCAGCAGCTCCGGGACTAGTTTCAATGAGCAGTTCTTC. Translated, it gives CASSSGTSFNEQFF.

In its sample, this clonotype was seen many times. V and J are TRBV12-3 or TRBV12-4 and TRBJ2-7; no reliable D call. There are 14 residues in the CDR3. The V and J ends lost 2 bases and 5 bases respectively, with 13 bases between them. CDR3 in DNA: TGTGCCAGCAGTTTATTTGTCCTCCGGGACGAGCAGTACTTC. Its translation: CASSLFVLRDEQYF.

The genes are TRBV5-1 and TRBJ1-2, with D uncertain. Germline CDR1 and CDR2: SGHRS and YFSETQ. With 4 bases removed from V and 2 bases from J, the gap between germline ends came to 12 bases. This CDR3 is 14 amino acids long. CDR3: CASSAERRNYGYTF. The CDR3 bases are TGCGCCAGCAGCGCGGAAAGGAGAAACTATGGCTACACCTTC.

This clonotype was detected many times. The rearrangement links TRBV28 to TRBJ1-2; D perhaps matches TRBD1 (6 bases). Germline assignment: CDR1 MDHEN and CDR2 SYDVKM. The CDR3 consists of 17 residues. The V and J ends lost 5 bases and 1 base respectively, with 20 bases between them. Here the CDR3 reads CASSPNPGTRVNYGYTF. In nucleotides, the CDR3 is TGTGCCAGCAGTCCAAACCCCGGGACAAGGGTTAACTATGGCTACACCTTC.